The 5 T cell receptor beta chains below all came from one sample that was sequenced in a study of tumor-infiltrating lymphocytes in primary liver carcinoma. Production of TCR beta cDNA used around 0.45 ug total RNA together with a constant-region primer. ARM-PCR, slightly modified, supplied the TCR beta libraries through three nested multiplex PCR rounds. For 10 cycles apiece, the opening two PCR rounds ran with TRBV1-TRBV30 forward primers and a C-beta reverse primer. TCRdb reanalysed the multiplex PCR reads using MiXCR and keeps one entry per CDR3 protein. Of 95,000 to 100,000 distinct CDR3 sequences in the sample, about 67% were seen once. Total RNA and DNA came together from roughly 20-30 mg of bulk tissue without cell sorting. The sequencing sample was made of liver tumor tissue from sampling region 2. This sample's subset: tumor region T2, inferior pole. Receptors originate from a woman in her fifties or sixties with primary liver carcinoma and hepatitis B virus infection.

This chain uses TRBV28 with TRBJ1-6; maybe TRBD1 (6 bases). V was pared by 1 base and J by 8 bases, with 12 bases between. This CDR3 has 15 residues. CDR1 and CDR2 from the germline V gene are MDHEN and SYDVKM. The CDR3 loop reads CASSLLGALDSPLHF. CDR3 DNA: TGTGCCAGCAGTTTATTGGGGGCGCTAGATTCACCCCTCCACTTT.

This rearrangement joins TRBV6-6 to TRBJ2-7; the D gene could be TRBD1 or TRBD2 (5 bases each). With 11 bases removed from V and 2 bases from J, the gap between germline ends came to 19 bases. Germline CDR1 reads MNHNY; CDR2 reads SVGAGI (reference sequence). There are 14 residues in the CDR3. The CDR3 nucleotides are TGTGCCGCCAGGAGACGGGACGGGGCCTACGAGCAGTACTTC. Its translation is CAARRRDGAYEQYF.

This clonotype is deemed medium-sized. This chain joins TRBV29-1 and TRBJ2-3; 8 positions agree with TRBD2. The CDR3 totals 14 residues. Germline trimming cut 8 bases from V and 5 bases from J; bases unmatched to any gene: 12. Germline V gene sequence: CDR1 SQVTM, CDR2 ANQGSEA. The CDR3 reads CSQSSGRPQDTQYF. The CDR3 DNA is TGCAGCCAATCGAGCGGGAGACCCCAAGATACGCAGTATTTT.

Details on this clonotype: An end of the junction does not agree with germline; a read error may underlie this. The rearrangement uses TRBV6-6 and TRBJ1-2; D gene unclear. Germline V CDR1 and CDR2: MNHNY, SVGAGI (reference sequence). This CDR3 has 13 amino acids. The CDR3 spells CASSMDHNYGYIF. The DNA for the CDR3 is TGTGCCAGCAGTATGGACCATAACTATGGCTACATCTTC.

With regard to this clonotype: This CDR3 fails to terminate in the conserved phenylalanine or tryptophan, so it likely reflects a read error. The chain combines TRBV12-3 or TRBV12-4 with TRBJ2-1; possibly TRBD1 or TRBD2 for D (5 bases each). V dropped 4 bases and J dropped 0 bases, with 16 bases sitting between them. The CDR3 covers 17 residues. The CDR3 loop reads CASSSWDPLSSYNEQFS. CDR3 coding DNA: TGTGCCAGCAGTTCGTGGGACCCCCTGAGCTCCTACAATGAGCAGTTCTCC.